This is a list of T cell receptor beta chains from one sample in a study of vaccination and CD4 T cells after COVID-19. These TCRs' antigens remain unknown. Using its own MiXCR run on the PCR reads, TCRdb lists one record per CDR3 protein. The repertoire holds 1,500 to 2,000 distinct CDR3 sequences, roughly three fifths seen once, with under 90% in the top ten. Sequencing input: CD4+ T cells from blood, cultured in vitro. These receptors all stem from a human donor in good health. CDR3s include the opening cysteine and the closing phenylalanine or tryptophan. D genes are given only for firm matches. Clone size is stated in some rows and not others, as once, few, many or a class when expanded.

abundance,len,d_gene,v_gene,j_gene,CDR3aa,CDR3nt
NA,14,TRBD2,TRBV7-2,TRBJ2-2,CASSLGTTTGELFF,TGTGCCAGCAGCCTGGGGACTACGACCGGGGAGCTGTTTTTT
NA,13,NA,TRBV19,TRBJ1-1,CASSLPRQDEAFF,TGTGCCAGTAGCCTACCTAGACAGGATGAAGCTTTCTTT
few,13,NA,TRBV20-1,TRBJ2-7,CSAREPYSYEQYF,TGCAGTGCTAGGGAACCCTACTCCTACGAGCAGTACTTC
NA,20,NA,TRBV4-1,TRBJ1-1,CASSQLSHKGGLRWNTEAFF,TGCGCCAGCAGCCAATTATCTCATAAAGGAGGATTGAGGTGGAACACTGAAGCTTTCTTT
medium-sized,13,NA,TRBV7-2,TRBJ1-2,CASSLIGGYGYTF,TGTGCCAGCAGCTTGATAGGGGGCTATGGCTACACCTTC
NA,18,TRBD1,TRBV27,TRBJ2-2,CASSPTHGTGGLTGELFF,TGTGCCAGCAGTCCTACTCACGGGACAGGGGGCCTCACCGGGGAGCTGTTTTTT
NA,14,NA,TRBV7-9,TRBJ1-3,CASSLREEGNTIYF,TGTGCCAGCAGCTTAAGGGAAGAGGGCAACACCATATATTTT
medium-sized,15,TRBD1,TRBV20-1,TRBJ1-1,CSARAPGQANTEAFF,TGCAGTGCTAGAGCGCCGGGACAGGCGAACACTGAAGCTTTCTTT
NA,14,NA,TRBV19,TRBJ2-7,CASMPGLDSYEQYF,TGTGCCAGTATGCCGGGACTGGACTCCTACGAGCAGTACTTC
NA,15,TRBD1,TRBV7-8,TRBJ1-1,CASRSDRAGTTEAFF,TGTGCCAGCAGATCGGACAGGGCTGGAACCACTGAAGCTTTCTTT
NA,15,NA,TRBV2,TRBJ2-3,CASSEWWSSTDTQYF,TGTGCCAGCAGTGAATGGTGGTCGAGCACAGATACGCAGTATTTT
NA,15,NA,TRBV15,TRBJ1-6,CATSRGRAHGSPLHF,TGTGCCACCAGCCGGGGAAGGGCCCACGGTTCACCCCTCCACTTT
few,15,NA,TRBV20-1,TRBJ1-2,CSAIPGPDPNYGYTF,TGCAGTGCTATACCGGGCCCCGATCCTAACTATGGCTACACCTTC
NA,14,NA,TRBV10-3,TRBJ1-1,CAISETGRDTEAFF,TGTGCCATCAGTGAGACAGGGAGAGACACTGAAGCTTTCTTT
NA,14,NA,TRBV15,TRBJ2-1,CATSRVGMGQEQFF,TGTGCCACCAGCAGAGTGGGTATGGGGCAGGAGCAGTTCTTC
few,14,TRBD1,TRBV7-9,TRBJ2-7,CASSPGQVHYEQYF,TGTGCCAGCAGCCCCGGACAGGTTCACTACGAGCAGTACTTC
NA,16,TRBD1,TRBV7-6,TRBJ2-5,CASSLYVRGRRETQYF,TGTGCCAGCAGCTTATATGTCAGGGGGCGCCGAGAGACCCAGTACTTC
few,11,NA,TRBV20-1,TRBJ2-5,CSARAQETQYF,TGCAGTGCTCGGGCCCAAGAGACCCAGTACTTC
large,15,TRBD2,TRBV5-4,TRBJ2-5,CASSLVLAGQETQYF,TGTGCCAGCAGCTTGGTTCTAGCGGGTCAAGAGACCCAGTACTTC
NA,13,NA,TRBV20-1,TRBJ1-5,CSAWTGRRLAQHF,TGCAGTGCTTGGACGGGACGCCGCCTGGCCCAGCATTTT
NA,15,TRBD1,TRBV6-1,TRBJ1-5,CASSERETGYQPQHF,TGTGCCAGCAGTGAAAGGGAGACAGGGTATCAGCCCCAGCATTTT
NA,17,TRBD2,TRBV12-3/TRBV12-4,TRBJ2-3,CASSLVLGGGPTDTQYF,TGTGCCAGCAGTTTAGTACTTGGCGGGGGGCCCACAGATACGCAGTATTTT
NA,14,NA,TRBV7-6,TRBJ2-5,CASSLGGQALTQYF,TGTGCCAGCAGCCTAGGCGGGCAGGCCCTGACCCAGTACTTC
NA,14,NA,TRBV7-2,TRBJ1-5,CASSLRFSNQPQHF,TGTGCCAGCAGCTTGCGGTTTAGCAATCAGCCCCAGCATTTT
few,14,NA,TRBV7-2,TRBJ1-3,CASSPAQGRNTIYF,TGTGCCAGCAGCCCAGCACAGGGCCGAAACACCATATATTTT
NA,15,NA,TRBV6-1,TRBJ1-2,CASSAWAGGSYGYTF,TGTGCCAGCAGCGCATGGGCCGGGGGCAGCTATGGCTACACCTTC
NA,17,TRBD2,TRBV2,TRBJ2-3,CASSTSGGVHRPDTQYF,TGTGCCAGCAGTACTAGCGGGGGAGTCCACCGCCCGGATACGCAGTATTTT
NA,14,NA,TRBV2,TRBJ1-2,CASSEIGGGIGYTF,TGTGCCAGCAGTGAAATTGGGGGGGGCATCGGCTACACCTTC
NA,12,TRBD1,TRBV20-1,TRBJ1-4,CSAPDRAGKLFF,TGCAGTGCCCCGGACAGGGCCGGAAAACTGTTTTTT
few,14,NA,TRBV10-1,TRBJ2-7,CASSPGRNVYEQYF,TGCGCCAGCAGCCCAGGGAGGAACGTCTACGAGCAGTACTTC
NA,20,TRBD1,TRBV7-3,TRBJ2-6,CASSLRPGTGWNPGANVLTF,TGTGCCAGCAGCTTAAGGCCAGGGACAGGGTGGAATCCTGGGGCCAACGTCCTGACTTTC
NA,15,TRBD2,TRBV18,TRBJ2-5,CASSRSAGGVETQYF,TGTGCCAGCTCACGCTCCGCTGGGGGGGTAGAGACCCAGTACTTC
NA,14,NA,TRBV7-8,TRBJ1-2,CASSLAAGRYGYTF,TGTGCCAGCAGCTTAGCGGCAGGGCGCTATGGCTACACCTTC
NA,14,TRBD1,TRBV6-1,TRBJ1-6,CASNVQGASSPLHF,TGTGCCAGCAACGTACAGGGGGCTTCTTCACCCCTCCACTTT
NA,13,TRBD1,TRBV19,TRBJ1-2,CASSGQGNYGYTF,TGTGCCAGTAGCGGACAGGGGAACTATGGCTACACCTTC